This T cell receptor (beta chain) was recovered during a study of post-analysis software for immune sequencing data. For the study at large: Secondary progressive, relapsing-remitting and progressive-relapsing multiple sclerosis were among the included disease courses. General study findings and limits: The normalized Chao1 diversity of multiple sclerosis patients was significantly lower than that of controls. Batch-mates among the samples co-clustered strongly by F measure. Five TRBV segments, including TRBV5-6, TRBV5-1 and TRBV20-1, were more frequent in patients than controls.

About this clonotype itself: Its antigen is not identified.

CDR3 size: 19 residues. J was trimmed by 5 bases and V by 5 bases; bases with no gene match: 12. In germline, CDR1 is SGHTA, CDR2 FQGTGA. Incorporated into the TCR beta cDNA libraries were unique molecular identifiers, which served to reduce PCR and sequencing biases. When 1 to 10 million T cells were used, they gave hundreds of thousands of cDNA molecules. TCRdb itself ran the PCR reads through MiXCR, one entry per CDR3 protein. Among about 820,000 distinct CDR3 sequences listed, around 50% were seen once. J is TRBJ2-1 and V is TRBV7-3, with 16 bases matching TRBD2. The sequencing input was blood. The receptor was derived from a girl aged 10 to 17 with multiple sclerosis. The CDR3 DNA is TGTGCCAGCAGCCGGCTCCCGGGACTAGCGGGGGGGAAGGACAATGAGCAGTTCTTC. Protein sequence: CASSRLPGLAGGKDNEQFF.